One sample yielded the 31 T cell receptor beta chains listed below, sequenced in a study of regulatory T cells in long-lasting Graves disease. Building the TCR beta libraries relied on iRepertoire HTBI primers, and CDR3 regions underwent Arm-PCR. TCRdb called the multiplex PCR reads again in MiXCR, with one record for every CDR3 protein. The sample shows roughly 500,000 distinct CDR3 sequences, roughly 21% of them seen only once. Regarding time point: persistent/refractory GD, antithyroid drugs over 5 years with positive TRAb. The TCR library was prepared using RNA isolated from PBMCs. The material was peripheral blood mononuclear cells (PBMCs), obtained when the disease was refractory, from a patient treated with antithyroid drugs. The receptors shown here come from a female donor with Graves disease.

This clonotype was seen more than once but under ten times. This chain joins TRBV3-1 and TRBJ2-7; 11 bases agree with TRBD2. CDR3 length: 18 amino acids. CDR1 and CDR2 from the germline V gene are LGHDT and YNNKEL (reference sequence). J lost 2 bases, V lost 1 base, and 10 bases had no gene match. The CDR3 is CASSQGLAGGLRPYEQYF. The CDR3 DNA reads as TGTGCCAGCAGCCAAGGCCTAGCGGGAGGCCTTCGTCCCTACGAGCAGTACTTC.

There are many counts of this clonotype. This chain connects TRBV20-1 to TRBJ1-1; D may be TRBD1 (5 bases). In germline, CDR1 is DFQATT, CDR2 SNEGSKA (reference sequence). This CDR3 has 13 residues. Trimming left V 1 base short and J 6 bases short, with 12 bases between. The CDR3 sequence: CSARAVGRAEAFF. DNA for the CDR3: TGCAGTGCTAGAGCGGTAGGCAGGGCTGAAGCTTTCTTT.

The rearrangement joins TRBV24-1 to TRBJ2-7; D tentatively fits TRBD1 or TRBD2 (5 bases each). CDR1 is KGHDR and CDR2 is SFDVKD in the germline V gene. V lost 9 bases and J 0 bases, leaving 11 bases between the germline ends. The CDR3 is 13 residues long. This chain's CDR3 is CATGTRTSYEQYF. The CDR3 DNA follows: TGTGCCACCGGGACGAGAACCTCCTACGAGCAGTACTTC.

This chain links TRBV11-2 with TRBJ2-6; 10 bases fit TRBD1. The CDR3 runs 20 residues. Looked up from germline, CDR1 is SGHAT and CDR2 is FQNNGV. The ends lost 2 bases at V and 0 bases at J; junction bases unmatched: 10. The CDR3 DNA reads TGTGCCAGCAGCTTACTCCCCCGACAGGGGGCCCACTCTGGGGCCAACGTCCTGACTTTC. Translating it yields CASSLLPRQGAHSGANVLTF.

This clonotype was counted at least ten times. The chain employs TRBV7-8 and TRBJ2-5, with unresolved D. Germline CDR1 is SGHVS and CDR2 is FQNEAQ. With 8 bases removed from V and 1 base from J, the gap between germline ends came to 8 bases. This CDR3 comprises 12 residues. CDR3 coding DNA: TGTGCCAGCTGTCGAGCCCAAGAGACCCAGTACTTC. Its protein product is CASCRAQETQYF.

This clonotype was counted ten times or more. This sequence joins TRBV6-1 and TRBJ1-4; no clear D gene. CDR1 is MNHNS and CDR2 is SASEGT in the germline V gene. V was pared by 7 bases and J by 3 bases, with 12 bases between. This CDR3 contains 14 residues. The CDR3 loop reads CASTPGLSNEKLFF. The CDR3 bases are TGTGCCAGCACTCCAGGACTGTCTAATGAAAAACTGTTTTTT.

There are many counts of this clonotype. The chain employs TRBV12-3 or TRBV12-4 and TRBJ2-7, with 11 bases lining up with TRBD2. CDR3 size: 15 residues. V was clipped by 5 bases and J by 6 bases; unmatched bases: 9. CDR3 protein: CASSPRLAGHPEQYF. The CDR3 DNA sequence: TGTGCCAGCAGTCCCCGACTAGCGGGACACCCCGAGCAGTACTTC.

The chain joins TRBV29-1 to TRBJ2-1, with 8 bases that match TRBD2. Unmatched junction bases numbered 4, after V lost 6 bases and J lost 3 bases. Germline V gene lookup returns CDR1 SQVTM and CDR2 ANQGSEA. The CDR3 is 13 residues long. For the CDR3, the DNA is TGCAGCGTACGCGGGGGGAACTACAATGAGCAGTTCTTC. Translated, it gives CSVRGGNYNEQFF.

This clonotype was seen a handful of times. The J gene is TRBJ1-4, the V gene TRBV20-1, with D uncertain. The CDR3 sequence is 11 residues long. Germline loops: CDR1 DFQATT, CDR2 SNEGSKA (reference sequence). V shed 5 bases and J shed 6 bases, with 7 bases lying between them. The CDR3 DNA sequence: TGCAGTGCTGCACCGTATGAAAAACTGTTTTTT. It is translated as CSAAPYEKLFF.

This clonotype was seen once. This chain joins TRBV28 and TRBJ1-6, with 8 bases matching TRBD1. The CDR3 is 13 residues long. Germline trimming cut 8 bases from V and 7 bases from J; bases unmatched to any gene: 4. Germline V gene lookup returns CDR1 MDHEN and CDR2 SYDVKM. CDR3: CASLDRDNSPLHF. The CDR3 DNA reads TGTGCCAGCTTGGACAGGGACAATTCACCCCTCCACTTT.

This clonotype was seen a few times. CDR3 loop: CASSRLAVSYEQYF. The CDR3 DNA reads TGTGCCAGCAGTCGTTTGGCCGTGTCCTACGAGCAGTACTTC. This chain links TRBV27 with TRBJ2-7; D unresolved. Germline V gene lookup returns CDR1 MNHEY and CDR2 SMNVEV (reference sequence). This CDR3 has 14 amino acids. V lost 5 bases to trimming and J lost 1 base, with 12 bases between them.

This clonotype has a handful of counts. The V and J genes are TRBV10-3 and TRBJ2-7; 7 nucleotides agree with TRBD1. After removal of 0 bases from V and 4 bases from J, the junction contained 3 bases not matched to a gene. The CDR3 extends over 14 amino acids. Germline CDR1 and CDR2: ENHRY and SYGVKD. The CDR3 loop reads CAISESTGFYEQYF. CDR3 DNA: TGTGCCATCAGTGAGTCGACAGGGTTTTACGAGCAGTACTTC.

Remarks on this clonotype: An end of the junction differs from the germline gene, which may be a read error. This chain links TRBV4-1 with TRBJ2-7, with TRBD2 identical over 13 bases. The CDR3 sequence is 14 residues long. Germline V CDR1 and CDR2: MGHRA, YSYEKL. CDR3 nucleotides: TGCGCCAGCAGTCCGACTAGCGGGAGGTACGAGCGGTACTTC. Translating gives CASSPTSGRYERYF.

This clonotype has a handful of counts. The CDR3 DNA follows: TGTGCCACCAGTGATGCGGCGTTACCGGCTGAAGCTTTCTTT. It codes for CATSDAALPAEAFF. The genes are TRBV24-1 and TRBJ1-1; D is undetermined. CDR1 and CDR2 from the germline V gene are KGHDR and SFDVKD. V was cut by 3 bases and J by 6 bases, with 13 bases left in between. This CDR3 is 14 amino acids long.

This clonotype showed up many times. The chain recombines TRBV9 with TRBJ2-2; D ambiguous. V shed 4 bases and J shed 8 bases, with 12 bases lying between them. The CDR3 length is 13 residues. CDR1 and CDR2 from the germline V gene are SGDLS and YYNGEE. The CDR3 nucleotides read TGTGCCAGCAGCCCTCATTGGGGAGGGGAGCTGTTTTTT. Residues: CASSPHWGGELFF.

This clonotype was recorded a few times. The rearrangement links TRBV7-3 to TRBJ2-2, with 7 bases identical to TRBD1. Germline V lookup: CDR1 SGHTA, CDR2 FQGTGA. This CDR3 spans 15 amino acids. V lost 5 bases, J lost 7 bases, and 10 bases stayed unmatched. The CDR3 DNA reads as TGTGCCAGCAGCCCACCGACAGGGCAATACGGGGAGCTGTTTTTT. This codes for CASSPPTGQYGELFF.

The CDR3 bases are TGTGCCAGCAGTTTCTCGGCAGGTCGCAATGAGCAGTTCTTC. Protein product: CASSFSAGRNEQFF. This sequence joins TRBV12-3 or TRBV12-4 and TRBJ2-1; no clear D gene. Trimming removed 3 bases at V and 6 bases at J, with 12 bases between. This CDR3 contains 14 residues.

A remark on this clonotype: This may stem from a read error, because a much larger clone lies one nucleotide away. This rearrangement joins TRBV28 to TRBJ2-7; D may be TRBD2 (6 bases). CDR1 is MDHEN, CDR2 SYDVKM, per germline. The V end was cut by 8 bases, the J end by 4 bases, with 18 bases between. The length of the CDR3 is 14 residues. CDR3 in DNA: TGTGCCAGCGGTAGGCCGGGGGAGAATTACGAGCAGTACTTC. Translating gives CASGRPGENYEQYF.

This sequence joins TRBV5-1 and TRBJ1-6; tentative D call: TRBD1 (5 bases). V was pared by 0 bases and J by 9 bases, with 7 bases between. The CDR3 spans 13 residues. Germline-derived CDR1 and CDR2 are SGHRS and YFSETQ. CDR3 sequence (DNA): TGCGCCAGCAGCTTGGAAGACAGTTCACCCCTCCACTTT. Translating gives CASSLEDSSPLHF.

V gene TRBV7-2 combines with J gene TRBJ1-5; a possible D gene is TRBD1 (5 bases). The CDR3 is 15 amino acids. V gave up 0 bases and J gave up 5 bases, with 11 bases separating them. The germline V gene encodes CDR1 SGHTA and CDR2 FQGNSA. In nucleotides, the CDR3 is TGTGCCAGCAGCTTAGCCCTGGGGGGGGATCAGCCCCAGCATTTT. Translated, it gives CASSLALGGDQPQHF.

This clonotype was observed a handful of times. The chain is built from TRBV28 and TRBJ2-3; D gene uncertain. The germline V gene encodes CDR1 MDHEN and CDR2 SYDVKM. V was shortened by 4 bases and J by 3 bases, with 17 bases between the two germline ends. The CDR3 covers 16 residues. CDR3 residues: CASSSALGFRTDTQYF. The CDR3 nucleotides are TGTGCCAGCAGTTCCGCCCTAGGTTTCCGTACAGATACGCAGTATTTT.

In this sample, this clonotype turned up many times. The chain couples TRBV5-5 to TRBJ2-7, with a possible D match to TRBD1 (5 bases). Trimming stripped 1 base from V and 2 bases from J, with 10 bases between. Germline V gene sequence: CDR1 SGHKS, CDR2 YYEKEE (reference sequence). CDR3 length: 14 residues. The CDR3 DNA sequence: TGTGCCAGCAGCTTGAATGACAGAGCCTACGAGCAGTACTTC. Translation gives CASSLNDRAYEQYF.

This clonotype was recorded many times. V usage is TRBV29-1 and J usage is TRBJ1-4; D remains ambiguous. Trimming took off 8 bases at V and 4 bases at J, with 17 bases between the two ends. Germline V gene lookup returns CDR1 SQVTM and CDR2 ANQGSEA. This CDR3 is 14 amino acids long. This CDR3 reads CSPGYENLNEKLFF. CDR3 bases: TGCAGCCCCGGGTACGAGAACCTTAATGAAAAACTGTTTTTT. Full variable domain (rest looked up from reference TRBV29-1 and TRBJ1-4): SAVISQKPSRDICQRGTSLTIQCQVDSQVTMMFWYRQQPGQSLTLIATANQGSEATYESGFVIDKFPISRPNLTFSTLTVSNMSPEDSSIYLCSPGYENLNEKLFFGSGTQLSVL.

As to this clonotype: A much larger clone is a single base away; this may be a read error. This chain connects TRBV11-2 to TRBJ2-4, with 7 bases that match TRBD2. The CDR3 contains 14 residues. Germline values: CDR1 SGHAT, CDR2 FQNNGV. V lost 5 bases, J lost 9 bases, and 10 bases stayed unmatched. CDR3 region: CASSPAGSESIQYF. CDR3 DNA: TGTGCCAGCAGCCCAGCGGGATCCGAAAGCATTCAGTACTTC. Variable domain in full (rest from reference TRBV11-2 and TRBJ2-4): EAGVAQSPRYKIIEKRQSVAFWCNPISGHATLYWYQQILGQGPKLLIQFQNNGVVDDSQLPKDRFSAERLKGVDSTLKIQPAKLEDSAVYLCASSPAGSESIQYFGAGTRLSVL.

The rearrangement uses TRBV15 and TRBJ1-3; 8 bases align to TRBD1. The germline V gene encodes CDR1 LNHNV and CDR2 YYDKDF (reference sequence). J was trimmed by 4 bases and V by 8 bases; bases with no gene match: 4. The length of the CDR3 is 13 residues. Here the CDR3 reads CATRQGSGNTIYF. The CDR3 bases are TGTGCCACCCGACAGGGGTCAGGAAACACCATATATTTT.

This clonotype appeared many times. The chain has TRBV20-1 and TRBJ1-4; 8 bases match TRBD1. J was trimmed by 5 bases and V by 3 bases; bases with no gene match: 8. The CDR3 contains 15 residues. Germline CDR1 and CDR2: DFQATT and SNEGSKA (reference sequence). CDR3 bases: TGCAGTGCTAGGATAACAGGGGGGCCGAATGAAAAACTGTTTTTT. It translates to CSARITGGPNEKLFF.

This clonotype turned up a few times. This sequence joins TRBV12-5 and TRBJ1-2, with TRBD1 as a possible D gene (6 bases). Germline V gene data show CDR1 as LGHNT and CDR2 as FRNRAP. The V and J ends lost 2 bases and 3 bases respectively, with 10 bases between them. The CDR3 totals 14 residues. Here the CDR3 reads CASGLTRTDYGYTF. The CDR3 region has the DNA TGTGCTAGTGGTTTGACTCGGACAGACTATGGCTACACCTTC. Filled out from reference TRBV12-5 and TRBJ1-2, the complete variable domain reads DARVTQTPRHKVTEMGQEVTMRCQPILGHNTVFWYRQTMMQGLELLAYFRNRAPLDDSGMPKDRFSAEMPDATLATLKIQPSEPRDSAVYFCASGLTRTDYGYTFGSGTRLTVV.

V usage is TRBV6-1 and J usage is TRBJ2-5; TRBD2 matches at 8 bases. V shed 2 bases, J shed 5 bases, and the junction held 10 bases outside the gene matches. The CDR3 is 16 amino acids. Germline V gene lookup returns CDR1 MNHNS and CDR2 SASEGT. The chain's CDR3 is CASSERAGATRETQYF. The CDR3 DNA reads as TGTGCCAGCAGTGAAAGAGCGGGGGCCACCCGGGAGACCCAGTACTTC.

This clonotype was counted ten times or more. Here the CDR3 reads CASPSGGQPNTEAFF. In DNA form, the CDR3 reads TGTGCCAGTCCTTCAGGAGGGCAACCGAACACTGAAGCTTTCTTT. The rearrangement joins TRBV28 to TRBJ1-1; unclear D gene. CDR1 is MDHEN and CDR2 is SYDVKM in the germline V gene. The CDR3 consists of 15 residues. V dropped 9 bases and J dropped 1 base, with 18 bases sitting between them. The complete variable domain, with remaining parts taken from reference TRBV28 and TRBJ1-1, reads DVKVTQSSRYLVKRTGEKVFLECVQDMDHENMFWYRQDPGLGLRLIYFSYDVKMKEKGDIPEGYSVSREKKERFSLILESASTNQTSMYLCASPSGGQPNTEAFFGQGTRLTVV.

This clonotype was detected only a few times. The chain is built from TRBV9 and TRBJ1-2; perhaps TRBD1 as D (6 bases). Germline assignment: CDR1 SGDLS and CDR2 YYNGEE. The V gene lost 1 base and the J gene lost 7 bases, with 17 bases spanning the gap. The CDR3 totals 15 residues. For the CDR3, the DNA is TGTGCCAGCAGCGTACCCGTAAGTGGGACACCTGGCTACACCTTC. Its protein is CASSVPVSGTPGYTF.

The sample holds a few counts of this clonotype. This rearrangement joins TRBV9 to TRBJ2-2; 7 bases are a match to TRBD1. Germline lookup yields CDR1 SGDLS and CDR2 YYNGEE. V shed 2 bases and J 1 base; nucleotides not matched to a gene: 2. The CDR3 sequence is 15 residues long. CDR3 in amino acids: CASSVRTGNTGELFF. The DNA for the CDR3 is TGTGCCAGCAGCGTCCGGACAGGGAACACCGGGGAGCTGTTTTTT.